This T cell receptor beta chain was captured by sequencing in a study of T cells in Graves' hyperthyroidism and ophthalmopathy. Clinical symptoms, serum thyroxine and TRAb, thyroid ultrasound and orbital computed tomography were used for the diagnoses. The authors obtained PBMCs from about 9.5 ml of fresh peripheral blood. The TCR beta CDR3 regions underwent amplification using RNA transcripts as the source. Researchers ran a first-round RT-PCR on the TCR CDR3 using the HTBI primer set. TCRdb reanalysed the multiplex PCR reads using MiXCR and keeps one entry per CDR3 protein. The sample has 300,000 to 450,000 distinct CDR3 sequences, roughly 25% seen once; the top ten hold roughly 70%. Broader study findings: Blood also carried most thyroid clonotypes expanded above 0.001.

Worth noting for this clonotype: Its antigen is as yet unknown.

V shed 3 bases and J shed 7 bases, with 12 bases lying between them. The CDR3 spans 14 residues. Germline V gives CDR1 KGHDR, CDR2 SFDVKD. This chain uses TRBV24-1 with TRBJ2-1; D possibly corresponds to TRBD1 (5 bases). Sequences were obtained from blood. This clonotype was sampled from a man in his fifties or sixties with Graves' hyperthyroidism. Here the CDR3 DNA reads TGTGCCACCAGTGATCGGACCAGGGATAATGAGCAGTTCTTC. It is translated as CATSDRTRDNEQFF.